This TCR beta chain was found in a study of blood T cell repertoires in COVID-19. About the study: Acute and convalescent COVID-19 specimens originated in the United States, Italy and Spain. T cells, B-cell-depleted T cells, or PBMCs supplied cDNA or gDNA.

Germline V gives CDR1 SGHVS, CDR2 FNYEAQ. This CDR3 is 12 amino acids long. With 2 bases removed from V and 5 bases from J, the gap between germline ends came to 6 bases. Authors' analysis steps: Estimation of nucleated cell counts relied on the amplification of reference gene primers. Data came from immunoSEQ multiplex PCR; TCRdb stores just in-frame clones and leaves some out. V, J and clone size were drawn from that table, and D and trimming were deduced from the DNA. The sample contains a few hundred thousand clones, 85% to 90% of which appear only once. The source of this sequence is a man at least 80 years old with acute or convalescent COVID-19. Specimen: peripheral blood. The chain uses TRBV7-6 and TRBJ2-5; no definite D call. The CDR3 DNA follows: TGTGCCAGCAGCTTATTTCGGGAGACCCAGTACTTC. Protein sequence: CASSLFRETQYF. Drawing the rest from reference TRBV7-6 and TRBJ2-5, the complete variable domain is GAGVSQSPRYKVTKRGQDVALRCDPISGHVSLYWYRQALGQGPEFLTYFNYEAQQDKSGLPNDRFSAERPEGSISTLTIQRTEQRDSAMYRCASSLFRETQYFGPGTRLLVL.